One and the same sample provided the 17 T cell receptor beta chains below, sequenced in a study of T-cell reconstitution after alpha-beta-depleted transplantation in children (dated by TCRdb to about 2016). The protocol used for the library was PCR. Instrument on record: Illumina HiSeq 2500. TCR library preparation used molecular barcoding, with unique molecular identifiers applied to normalize quantification of the TCRbeta repertoire. Starting from the raw public reads, TCRdb applied fastp trimming at Q25, assembled clones with MiXCR and retained in-frame beta chains. Rows are unified per CDR3 protein, each entry keeping the most common DNA and genes. The sample contains a few hundred thousand distinct CDR3 sequences, around 27% of them found a single time. 30% to 40% of the sample rests with the top ten. The treatment or condition tag for this specimen amounts to: allogeneic hematopoietic cell transplantation with graft depleted of TCRalphabeta T cells and CD19 B cells.

The material sequenced was PBMCs, taken before TCRalphabeta/CD19-depleted stem cell transplant. The receptors derive from a boy in the first two years of life with Wiskott-Aldrich syndrome, due to receive a stem cell transplant.

V and J are TRBV20-1 and TRBJ2-1, with D unclear. Trimming removed 0 bases from V and 8 bases from J, with 17 bases in between. The CDR3 is 15 amino acids. Looked up from germline, CDR1 is DFQATT and CDR2 is SNEGSKA (reference sequence). The CDR3 reads CSARDPRVVQDEQFF. The CDR3 DNA is TGCAGTGCTAGAGATCCAAGGGTCGTTCAAGATGAGCAGTTCTTC.

The CDR3 reads CSVRRDTNTEAFF. CDR3 nucleotide sequence: TGCAGCGTCAGACGGGACACGAACACTGAAGCTTTCTTT. The V gene is TRBV29-1, the J gene TRBJ1-1; the D gene is possibly TRBD1 (6 bases). CDR3 size: 13 residues. Trimming took 6 bases from V and 1 from J, leaving 12 bases between them. Germline V gene sequence: CDR1 SQVTM, CDR2 ANQGSEA.

This clonotype was observed a few times. The chain uses TRBV5-1 and TRBJ2-5; D not certain. V shed 0 bases and J shed 4 bases, with 10 bases lying between them. Germline CDR1 and CDR2: SGHRS and YFSETQ. CDR3 length: 14 amino acids. The CDR3 loop reads CASSLDPGGETQYF. The CDR3, as DNA: TGCGCCAGCAGCTTGGATCCCGGTGGAGAGACCCAGTACTTC.

This clonotype was seen only a few times. The chain recombines TRBV12-3 or TRBV12-4 with TRBJ2-7, with TRBD1 matching 8 bases. The CDR3 runs 15 residues. V shed 5 bases, J shed 4 bases, and the junction held 10 bases outside the gene matches. CDR3 sequence (DNA): TGTGCCAGCAGTCGAAGGACAGGGCCCTTGTACGAGCAGTACTTC. Translating gives CASSRRTGPLYEQYF.

The genes are TRBV11-2 and TRBJ2-7; D is unresolved. Germline CDR1 SGHAT, CDR2 FQNNGV. The CDR3 totals 14 residues. Trimming removed 2 bases at V and 2 bases at J, with 10 bases between. This CDR3 is CASSLSRNPYEQYF. The CDR3 DNA is TGTGCCAGCAGCTTATCAAGAAACCCCTACGAGCAGTACTTC. The variable domain in full, completed from reference TRBV11-2 and TRBJ2-7, reads EAGVAQSPRYKIIEKRQSVAFWCNPISGHATLYWYQQILGQGPKLLIQFQNNGVVDDSQLPKDRFSAERLKGVDSTLKIQPAKLEDSAVYLCASSLSRNPYEQYFGPGTRLTVT.

The chain has TRBV2 and TRBJ2-3, with TRBD1 identical over 7 bases. This CDR3 region has 15 residues. CDR1 and CDR2 from the germline V gene are SNHLY and FYNNEI. The V gene end was trimmed by 6 bases and the J gene end by 2 bases; junction bases not matched to a gene: 8. The DNA of the CDR3 is TGTGCCAGCAGCAAGGACAGGCCCTTCACAGATACGCAGTATTTT. It specifies CASSKDRPFTDTQYF. Looking up the rest from reference TRBV2 and TRBJ2-3 gives the full variable domain: EPEVTQTPSHQVTQMGQEVILRCVPISNHLYFYWYRQILGQKVEFLVSFYNNEISEKSEIFDDQFSVERPDGSNFTLKIRSTKLEDSAMYFCASSKDRPFTDTQYFGPGTRLTVL.

The chain has TRBV27 and TRBJ2-3; TRBD2 is a possible D gene (6 bases). Germline V gives CDR1 MNHEY, CDR2 SMNVEV (reference sequence). The CDR3 sequence is 16 residues long. V lost 5 bases and J lost 0, with 15 bases in between. CDR3 amino acids: CASSRGVSSSTDTQYF. DNA of the CDR3: TGTGCCAGCAGTCGCGGGGTCTCTTCTAGCACAGATACGCAGTATTTT.

This clonotype came up a few times. The chain carries TRBV19 and TRBJ2-7, with 7 bases lining up with TRBD1. Trimming cost V 6 bases and J 2 bases; bases outside gene matches: 10. The germline gives CDR1 LNHDA, CDR2 SQIVND (reference sequence). There are 15 residues in the CDR3. CDR3 nucleotides: TGTGCCAGTAGCACCGACAGGGAGCCCCCCTACGAGCAGTACTTC. It yields the protein CASSTDREPPYEQYF.

The rearrangement uses TRBV18 and TRBJ2-7; TRBD1 might be the D (6 bases). This CDR3 spans 13 amino acids. V was pared by 2 bases and J by 7 bases, with 12 bases between. Germline V gene sequence: CDR1 KGHSH, CDR2 LQKENI. CDR3 DNA sequence: TGTGCCAGCTCACCAATTACAGGGCGGGAGCAGTACTTC. Its translation is CASSPITGREQYF. Drawing the rest from reference TRBV18 and TRBJ2-7, the complete variable domain is NAGVMQNPRHLVRRRGQEARLRCSPMKGHSHVYWYRQLPEEGLKFMVYLQKENIIDESGMPKERFSAEFPKEGPSILRIQQVVRGDSAAYFCASSPITGREQYFGPGTRLTVT.

The table lists this clonotype with a few counts. The CDR3 DNA sequence: TGCAGTGCTTCCGGGGGGGGCCTGGGCAATGAGCAGTTCTTC. Amino acids: CSASGGGLGNEQFF. The chain carries TRBV20-1 and TRBJ2-1, with TRBD2 identical over 8 bases. The J segment lost 6 bases and the V segment lost 5 bases, leaving 9 bases of the junction unmatched. The CDR3 spans 14 residues. CDR1 is DFQATT and CDR2 is SNEGSKA in the germline V gene (reference sequence).

The rearrangement uses TRBV27 and TRBJ2-1, with 9 bases fitting TRBD1. V lost 0 bases and J lost 7; bases outside the gene matches: 4. Germline CDR1 reads MNHEY; CDR2 reads SMNVEV (reference sequence). This CDR3 is 15 amino acids long. The CDR3 loop reads CASSLSRTGENEQFF. The CDR3 DNA is TGTGCCAGCAGTTTATCCAGGACAGGGGAGAATGAGCAGTTCTTC.

The CDR3 DNA is TGCAGTGCTAGTACGTCCAGACCCATGAACACTGAAGCTTTCTTT. Protein sequence: CSASTSRPMNTEAFF. The chain links TRBV20-1 to TRBJ1-1, with D unclear. CDR3 size: 15 residues. V was trimmed by 3 bases and J by 0 bases, leaving 14 bases between them. Germline loops: CDR1 DFQATT, CDR2 SNEGSKA (reference sequence).

The chain carries TRBV5-1 and TRBJ2-5, with 9 positions matching TRBD2. Trimming at V came to 3 bases and at J to 3 bases, leaving 6 bases not matched to a gene. CDR3 size: 15 residues. The germline gives CDR1 SGHRS, CDR2 YFSETQ. The CDR3 spells CASSSGVAGEETQYF. The CDR3 DNA follows: TGCGCCAGCAGCTCCGGGGTAGCGGGAGAAGAGACCCAGTACTTC.

This chain uses TRBV5-5 with TRBJ2-2, with D maybe TRBD2 (5 bases). Deletions cut 1 base from V and 3 bases from J, with 10 bases between. CDR1 and CDR2 from the germline V gene are SGHKS and YYEKEE (reference sequence). The CDR3 runs to 15 residues. The CDR3 loop reads CASSLFPDYTGELFF. In nucleotides, the CDR3 is TGTGCCAGCAGCTTGTTCCCGGACTACACCGGGGAGCTGTTTTTT.

The chain uses TRBV7-8 and TRBJ2-7, with unresolved D. Trimming removed 4 bases at V and 2 bases at J, with 9 bases between. Germline V gene lookup returns CDR1 SGHVS and CDR2 FQNEAQ. This CDR3 contains 13 residues. The CDR3 DNA follows: TGTGCCAGCAGCTCCTTCAACACCTACGAGCAGTACTTC. This encodes CASSSFNTYEQYF. Based on the CDR3 plus reference TRBV7-8 and TRBJ2-7, the full variable domain is GAGVSQSPRYKVAKRGQDVALRCDPISGHVSLFWYQQALGQGPEFLTYFQNEAQLDKSGLPSDRFFAERPEGSVSTLKIQRTQQEDSAVYLCASSSFNTYEQYFGPGTRLTVT.

The chain joins TRBV20-1 to TRBJ2-5; the D is unclear. Between the trimmed V and J ends, which lost 3 bases and 4 bases, there was a span of 12 bases. CDR1 is DFQATT and CDR2 is SNEGSKA in the germline V gene (reference sequence). The CDR3 loop spans 13 amino acids. CDR3 in DNA: TGCAGTGCTAGTGAGGCCTCGGGAGAGACCCAGTACTTC. Protein product: CSASEASGETQYF.

This clonotype was counted a few times. The CDR3: CASSRLAGDGADTQYF. The CDR3, as DNA: TGTGCCAGCAGCCGCCTAGCGGGAGACGGAGCAGATACGCAGTATTTT. This rearrangement joins TRBV4-2 to TRBJ2-3, with 10 positions matching TRBD2. The V gene's germline CDR1 is LGHNA and CDR2 YNFKEQ. The CDR3 runs to 16 residues. V shed 4 bases, J shed 4 bases, and the junction held 8 bases outside the gene matches.